Shown below are 26 T cell receptor beta chains from a single sample sequenced in a study of breast tumors, draining lymph nodes, adjacent tissues. The lymph nodes were axillary draining lymph nodes from breast cancer patients. A single record per CDR3 protein comes from TCRdb applying MiXCR to the multiplex PCR reads. This sample has fewer than 250,000 distinct CDR3 sequences, with roughly 32% found just once. Specimen: axillary lymph node tissue. These receptors were collected from a female donor with breast cancer. Some clones in this sample may be carry-over from other donors' samples.

Only a few counts were recorded for this clonotype. This could be a read error, since a much larger clone is one nucleotide away. The chain combines TRBV5-8 with TRBJ1-5, with D hard to call. The CDR3 is 13 residues long. Germline lookup yields CDR1 SGHTS and CDR2 YDEGEE. The CDR3: CASSSDLGQPRHF. In DNA form, the CDR3 reads TGTGCCAGCAGCTCAGATTTGGGTCAGCCCCGGCATTTT.

This clonotype has at least ten counts. The chain is built from TRBV6-5 and TRBJ1-2, with TRBD1 matching 7 bases. The CDR3 extends over 15 amino acids. Germline assignment: CDR1 MNHEY and CDR2 SVGAGI. J gave up 0 bases and V 6 bases, and 7 bases lay outside the gene matches. The CDR3 nucleotides are TGTGCCAGCAGACGGGGACAGAGGGCTAACTATGGCTACACCTTC. Protein: CASRRGQRANYGYTF.

This clonotype has a count of ten or more. The junction departs from the called germline gene at one end, perhaps through a read error. The V and J genes are TRBV12-3 or TRBV12-4 and TRBJ2-1, with TRBD2 matching 9 bases. The CDR3 is 14 amino acids. CDR3 nucleotides: TGTGCCAGCAATTTAGCGGGAGTTGACAATGAGCAGTTCTTC. It codes for CASNLAGVDNEQFF.

As for this clonotype: The limits of the CDR3 on the DNA are not certain, so only TCRdb's listed CDR3 is given. The J gene is TRBJ2-7, the V gene TRBV7-4; the table gives TRBD1 as D, unverified against the DNA. In germline, CDR1 is SGHVT, CDR2 SQSDAQ. Inclusive of both ends, the CDR3 amounts to 19 amino acids. This CDR3 is CASSFYICSVDRGSYEQYF.

The chain uses TRBV11-3 and TRBJ1-4; weak D call: TRBD1 (5 bases). This CDR3 contains 16 residues. Per germline, CDR1 SGHNT and CDR2 YENEEA. Trimming took 2 bases from V and 5 from J, leaving 15 bases between them. The CDR3 region has the DNA TGTGCCAGCAGCTTATTGCCCGGGGGGAACAATGAAAAACTGTTTTTT. It codes for CASSLLPGGNNEKLFF.

This clonotype has at least ten counts. This chain connects TRBV7-2 to TRBJ1-5; D unclear. CDR1 is SGHTA and CDR2 is FQGNSA in the germline V gene. Trimming removed 0 bases from V and 7 bases from J, with 10 bases in between. The CDR3 is 14 amino acids. The CDR3 loop reads CASSLASGLQPQHF. In nucleotides, the CDR3 is TGTGCCAGCAGCTTAGCAAGCGGTCTCCAGCCCCAGCATTTT. Combining the CDR3 with reference TRBV7-2 and TRBJ1-5 gives the whole variable domain GAGVSQSPSNKVTEKGKDVELRCDPISGHTALYWYRQSLGQGLEFLIYFQGNSAPDKSGLPSDRFSAERTGGSVSTLTIQRTQQEDSAVYLCASSLASGLQPQHFGDGTRLSIL.

There are many counts of this clonotype. This chain uses TRBV11-3 with TRBJ2-6; D is unclear. CDR1 and CDR2 from the germline V gene are SGHNT and YENEEA. CDR3 length: 16 residues. V was shortened by 1 base and J by 0 bases, with 7 bases between the two germline ends. CDR3 sequence reads: CASSLVLSSGANVLTF. In nucleotides, the CDR3 is TGTGCCAGCAGCTTAGTATTGAGCTCTGGGGCCAACGTCCTGACTTTC.

This clonotype was seen repeatedly, ten times or more. This chain joins TRBV9 and TRBJ2-1; no clear D. The V end was cut by 1 base, the J end by 2 bases, with 1 base between. Germline-derived CDR1 and CDR2 are SGDLS and YYNGEE. CDR3 length equals 12 residues. The DNA of the CDR3 is TGTGCCAGCAGCGTAACCTACAATGAGCAGTTCTTC. Amino acids: CASSVTYNEQFF.

Ten or more counts support this clonotype. CDR3: CATSRDRQGSYEQYF. CDR3 bases: TGTGCCACCAGCAGAGATCGGCAGGGCTCCTACGAGCAGTACTTC. V is TRBV15 and J is TRBJ2-7; weak D call: TRBD1 (5 bases). The CDR3 has 15 amino acids. CDR1 is LNHNV and CDR2 is YYDKDF in the germline V gene (reference sequence). V was trimmed by 0 bases and J by 0 bases, leaving 9 bases between them.

Ten or more counts support this clonotype. The genes are TRBV7-9 and TRBJ2-7; D is perhaps TRBD2 (6 bases). Trimming took 7 bases from V and 1 from J, leaving 17 bases between them. CDR3 length: 15 amino acids. Per the germline V gene, CDR1 is SEHNR and CDR2 is FQNEAQ (reference sequence). The CDR3 region has the DNA TGTGCCAGCATTAGTCTAGCGTCCCCTTCCTACGAGCAGTACTTC. Translation: CASISLASPSYEQYF.

The rearrangement links TRBV5-6 to TRBJ1-2; the match to TRBD1 covers 7 bases. Germline V CDR1 and CDR2: SGHDT, YYEEEE. V shed 4 bases and J 4 bases; nucleotides not matched to a gene: 7. The CDR3 covers 14 residues. The CDR3 spells CASSVTGMVYGYTF. CDR3 DNA sequence: TGTGCCAGCAGCGTGACAGGGATGGTCTATGGCTACACCTTC.

This clonotype was counted a few times. The V call is TRBV28, the J call TRBJ1-5; 8 bases align to TRBD1. The CDR3 runs to 13 residues. Germline V gene lookup returns CDR1 MDHEN and CDR2 SYDVKM. Trimming removed 6 bases from V and 6 bases from J; junction bases left unmatched: 4. Here the CDR3 reads CASRRQGLQPQHF. The CDR3, as DNA: TGTGCCAGCAGACGACAGGGGCTTCAGCCCCAGCATTTT. The full variable domain, with the rest looked up from reference TRBV28 and TRBJ1-5, is DVKVTQSSRYLVKRTGEKVFLECVQDMDHENMFWYRQDPGLGLRLIYFSYDVKMKEKGDIPEGYSVSREKKERFSLILESASTNQTSMYLCASRRQGLQPQHFGDGTRLSIL.

V usage is TRBV20-1 and J usage is TRBJ1-6, with D perhaps matching TRBD1 (6 bases). CDR1 and CDR2 (germline): DFQATT, SNEGSKA (reference sequence). The V gene lost 6 bases and the J gene lost 9 bases, with 15 bases spanning the gap. CDR3 length equals 13 residues. Here the CDR3 reads CSARTTGSSPLHF. The CDR3 DNA reads TGCAGTGCGAGGACGACAGGCAGTTCACCCCTCCACTTT.

This clonotype showed up many times. The chain is built from TRBV11-3 and TRBJ2-6; D perhaps matches TRBD1 (5 bases). The germline gives CDR1 SGHNT, CDR2 YENEEA. The V gene lost 2 bases and the J gene lost 6 bases, with 11 bases spanning the gap. The CDR3 totals 15 residues. The CDR3 nucleotides read TGTGCCAGCAGCTTACAGGGAACTGCGGCCAACGTCCTGACTTTC. Translating it yields CASSLQGTAANVLTF. The entire variable domain, with the rest obtained from reference TRBV11-3 and TRBJ2-6, is as follows: EAGVVQSPRYKIIEKKQPVAFWCNPISGHNTLYWYLQNLGQGPELLIRYENEEAVDDSQLPKDRFSAERLKGVDSTLKIQPAELGDSAVYLCASSLQGTAANVLTFGAGSRLTVL.

J is TRBJ1-6 and V is TRBV7-9, with D maybe TRBD1 (6 bases). The V end lost 6 bases, the J end lost 7 bases, and 13 bases lay between the germline ends. Germline loops: CDR1 SEHNR, CDR2 FQNEAQ (reference sequence). The CDR3 sequence is 14 residues long. CDR3 sequence: CASRSPGENSPLHF. For the CDR3, the DNA is TGTGCCAGCAGATCTCCAGGGGAGAATTCACCCCTCCACTTT.

This clonotype was seen only a few times. V and J are TRBV28 and TRBJ2-6; no definite D call. The CDR3 loop spans 15 amino acids. Per the germline V gene, CDR1 is MDHEN and CDR2 is SYDVKM. V dropped 5 bases and J dropped 0 bases, with 8 bases sitting between them. The DNA for the CDR3 is TGTGCCAGCAGTCCACCGAACTCTGGGGCCAACGTCCTGACTTTC. It yields the protein CASSPPNSGANVLTF.

This chain uses TRBV29-1 with TRBJ2-5, with D tentatively TRBD1 (6 bases). V lost 7 bases to trimming and J lost 2 bases, with 14 bases between them. The length of the CDR3 is 13 residues. Germline CDR1 is SQVTM and CDR2 is ANQGSEA. This chain's CDR3 is CSGQAPQQETQYF. In DNA, the CDR3 is TGCAGCGGACAGGCGCCCCAGCAAGAGACCCAGTACTTC.

There are many counts of this clonotype. V is TRBV11-3 and J is TRBJ2-2, with TRBD2 as a possible D gene (5 bases). The CDR3 runs to 16 residues. CDR1 and CDR2 from the germline V gene are SGHNT and YENEEA. V was shortened by 5 bases and J by 1 base, with 14 bases between the two germline ends. The CDR3 sequence: CASSARGSGNTGELFF. The DNA for the CDR3 is TGTGCCAGCAGCGCCCGGGGAAGCGGGAACACCGGGGAGCTGTTTTTT.

This clonotype occurred many times. The gene calls are TRBV12-3 or TRBV12-4 and TRBJ1-4; weak D call: TRBD1 (5 bases). The CDR3 loop spans 15 amino acids. The V gene lost 3 bases and the J gene lost 8 bases, with 16 bases spanning the gap. CDR3 sequence: CASSFSGAGGEKLFF. The CDR3 DNA follows: TGTGCCAGCAGTTTCTCCGGGGCCGGGGGGGAAAAACTGTTTTTT.

In its sample, this clonotype was seen many times. This sequence joins TRBV20-1 and TRBJ2-2; D not certain. V was cut by 3 bases and J by 4 bases, with 6 bases left in between. The CDR3 spans 12 residues. CDR1 DFQATT and CDR2 SNEGSKA come from the germline V gene (reference sequence). In DNA, the CDR3 is TGCAGTGCTAGTTTGGGCACCGGGGAGCTGTTTTTT. This encodes CSASLGTGELFF.

This clonotype was counted many times. The chain joins TRBV11-3 to TRBJ2-1; 11 nucleotides match TRBD2. This CDR3 has 15 residues. The germline CDR1 and CDR2 sequences are SGHNT and YENEEA. J lost 6 bases, V lost 5 bases, and 6 bases had no gene match. Here the CDR3 reads CASSRGLAGFNEQFF. DNA of the CDR3: TGTGCCAGCAGCCGTGGACTAGCGGGCTTCAATGAGCAGTTCTTC.

This clonotype was counted at least ten times. The rearrangement joins TRBV20-1 to TRBJ2-7, with TRBD2 as a possible D gene (5 bases). There are 11 residues in the CDR3. CDR1 DFQATT and CDR2 SNEGSKA come from the germline V gene (reference sequence). The V and J ends lost 6 bases and 0 bases respectively, with 6 bases between them. CDR3 loop: CSAEASYEQYF. The CDR3 nucleotides are TGCAGTGCGGAGGCCTCCTACGAGCAGTACTTC.

Only a few counts were recorded for this clonotype. The CDR3 bases are TGTGCCAGCAGTTTATCTGGGGGGCGGAACAATGAGCAGTTCTTC. Translating gives CASSLSGGRNNEQFF. The chain couples TRBV28 to TRBJ2-1; D is perhaps TRBD1 or TRBD2 (6 bases each). Looked up from germline, CDR1 is MDHEN and CDR2 is SYDVKM. This CDR3 comprises 15 residues. V was clipped by 1 base and J by 5 bases, with 12 bases between them. Full variable domain (rest looked up from reference TRBV28 and TRBJ2-1): DVKVTQSSRYLVKRTGEKVFLECVQDMDHENMFWYRQDPGLGLRLIYFSYDVKMKEKGDIPEGYSVSREKKERFSLILESASTNQTSMYLCASSLSGGRNNEQFFGPGTRLTVL.

This clonotype was seen repeatedly, ten times or more. The CDR3 bases are TGTGCCTGGAGCTATGGGCCGAACTACGAGCAGTACTTC. Translating it yields CAWSYGPNYEQYF. This rearrangement joins TRBV30 to TRBJ2-7; D unclear. V was shortened by 3 bases and J by 3 bases, with 12 bases between the two germline ends. Germline V gene sequence: CDR1 GTSNPN, CDR2 SVGIG (reference sequence). This CDR3 has 13 residues.

For this clonotype: A read error is possible here, since a much larger clone lies one base away. V gene TRBV11-2 combines with J gene TRBJ2-2, with 12 positions matching TRBD2. The CDR3 extends over 16 amino acids. CDR1 is SGHAT, CDR2 FQNNGV, per germline. With 5 bases clipped from V and 6 bases from J, the junction kept 7 bases outside the gene matches. The CDR3 region is CASSQTSGSPAGELFF. As DNA, the CDR3 is TGTGCCAGCAGCCAGACTAGCGGGAGCCCAGCCGGGGAGCTGTTTTTT. Filled out from reference TRBV11-2 and TRBJ2-2, the complete variable domain reads EAGVAQSPRYKIIEKRQSVAFWCNPISGHATLYWYQQILGQGPKLLIQFQNNGVVDDSQLPKDRFSAERLKGVDSTLKIQPAKLEDSAVYLCASSQTSGSPAGELFFGEGSRLTVL.

In this sample, this clonotype turned up a few times. A much larger clone is a single base away; this may be a read error. The V call is TRBV12-3 or TRBV12-4, the J call TRBJ2-5; tentative D call: TRBD1 (5 bases). The CDR3 is 15 residues long. The V and J ends lost 8 bases and 4 bases respectively, with 20 bases between them. As DNA, the CDR3 is TGTGCCAGCTCTGGGGCGAGTAATTTAAGAGAGACCCAGTACTTC. Its translation is CASSGASNLRETQYF.